This TCR beta chain was identified in a study of T cells in Graves' hyperthyroidism and ophthalmopathy. The CDR3 regions of TCR beta were amplified from RNA transcripts. The HTBI primer set served for first-round RT-PCR of the TCR CDR3. Each CDR3 protein is one row after TCRdb ran MiXCR on the multiplex PCR reads. In the table there are fewer than 600,000 distinct CDR3 sequences, about 15% of which are singletons. This clonotype was sampled from a woman aged 40 to 50 with Graves' hyperthyroidism. Sequencing was done on a sample of blood.

In DNA, the CDR3 is TGTGCCAGCAGTTTATGGCTAGCGGGAGGGCCCACCGGGGAGCTGTTTTTT. This translates into CASSLWLAGGPTGELFF. J is TRBJ2-2 and V is TRBV27; 12 bases map to TRBD2. With 1 base clipped from V and 4 bases from J, the junction kept 4 bases outside the gene matches. Germline V gives CDR1 MNHEY, CDR2 SMNVEV (reference sequence). The CDR3 extends over 17 amino acids.